This T cell receptor (beta chain) comes out of a study of blood T cell repertoires in COVID-19. The CDR3 length is 13 residues. With 6 bases clipped from V and 6 bases from J, the junction kept 8 bases outside the gene matches. Germline V gene lookup returns CDR1 SQVTM and CDR2 ANQGSEA. Here immunoSEQ multiplex PCR was the method, and the copy in TCRdb shows in-frame clones only, minus some. The table shows some 120,000 clones, with 88% occurring only once. The V call is TRBV29-1, the J call TRBJ1-2; 9 positions agree with TRBD1. This receptor was obtained from a woman of 80 years or more with acute or convalescent COVID-19. The specimen sequenced was peripheral blood. In nucleotides, the CDR3 is TGCAGCGTAGAACAGGGGGCAGGTAATGGCTACACCTTC. Translated: CSVEQGAGNGYTF.